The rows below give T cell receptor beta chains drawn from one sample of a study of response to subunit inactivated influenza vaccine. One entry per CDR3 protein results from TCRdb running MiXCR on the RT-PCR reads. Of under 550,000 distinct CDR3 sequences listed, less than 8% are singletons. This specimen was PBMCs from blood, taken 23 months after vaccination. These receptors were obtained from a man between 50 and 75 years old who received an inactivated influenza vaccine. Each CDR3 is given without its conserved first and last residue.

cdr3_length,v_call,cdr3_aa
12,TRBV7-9,ASSQDSGSETQY
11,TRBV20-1,SARGETRQPQH
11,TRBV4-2,ASSQDTAFEQY
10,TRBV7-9,ASGLTQETQY
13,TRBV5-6,ASSSTGARADTQY
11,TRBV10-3,AISEEPTDTQY
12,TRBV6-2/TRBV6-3,ASSDRTGTYEQY
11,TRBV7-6,ASSHSQGAEAF
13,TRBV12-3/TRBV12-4,ASSPLQGPTGELF
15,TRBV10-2,ASSESGLAGAQETQY
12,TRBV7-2,ASSSGPRGDTQY
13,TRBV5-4,ASSRGGGLNTEAF
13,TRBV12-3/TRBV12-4,ASSLTSGPTDTQY
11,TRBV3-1,ASSQVRGDTQY
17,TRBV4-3,ASSQSFGGATTGANVLT
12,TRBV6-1,ASSRTGAADTQY
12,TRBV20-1,SAKGLAGVGVQF
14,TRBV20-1,SARPGLAGGPDTQY
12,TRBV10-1,ASSGLARGNEQY
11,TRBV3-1,ASSVRAEETQY
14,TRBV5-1,ASLPPRGTGRNEQF
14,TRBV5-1,ASSLLRGQGGTEAF
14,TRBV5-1,ASSAGTADSGNTIY
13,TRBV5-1,ASSLVGGSNQPQH
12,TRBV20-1,SASGGAGTDTQY
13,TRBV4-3,ASSREASSGNTIY
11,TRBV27,ASSPFPGREQY
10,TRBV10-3,AISSGGGVAF
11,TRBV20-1,SARRGNTGELF
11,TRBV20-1,SALRTGGNTIY
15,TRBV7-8,ASSSRAVGMGSYEQY
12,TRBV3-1,ASSETAGGYEQY
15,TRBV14,ASSPLQGLAGGNEQF
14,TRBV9,ASSSQPDRVGNTIY
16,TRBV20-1,SASSPIAGWDRTDTQY
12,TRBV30,AWSMTRVNNEQF
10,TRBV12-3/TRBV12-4,ASSAFGQPQH
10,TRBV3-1,ASSQGNSPLH
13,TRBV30,AWSLAGGMVGELF
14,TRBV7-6,ASSAPSGRGMHEQF
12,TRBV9,ASSVFRNTGELF
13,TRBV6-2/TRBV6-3,ASSRLALTQETQY
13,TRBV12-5,ASGLVASGSNEQF
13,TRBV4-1,ASSQDRRESTEAF
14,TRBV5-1,ASSFGTGPRGEKLF
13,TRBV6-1,ASTKTGQGYNEQF
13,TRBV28,ASSQGTVALDTQY
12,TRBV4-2,ASSQATGPTEAF
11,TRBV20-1,SARRDRQETQY
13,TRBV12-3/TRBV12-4,ASSARTGDPYEQY
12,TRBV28,ASRRGSYNSPLH
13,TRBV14,ASSLSGGRLDTQY
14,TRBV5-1,ASSLSNLGAAGELF